This TCR beta chain was sequenced during a study of early T cells in non-severe SARS-CoV-2 infection. MiXCR, run by TCRdb on the 5' RACE reads, gives a single entry per CDR3 protein. This table has approximately 83,000 distinct CDR3 sequences, 14% appearing once. V was shortened by 4 bases and J by 9 bases, with 13 bases between the two germline ends. CDR3 size: 14 residues. The germline CDR1 and CDR2 sequences are MNHEY and SVGAGI. This chain uses TRBV6-5 with TRBJ1-6; D gene ambiguous. This receptor was identified in an adult who was a healthcare worker with PCR-confirmed SARS-CoV-2 infection or an uninfected control (not recorded which). The sequenced sample consisted of whole blood. The CDR3, as DNA: TGTGCCAGCAGTTCCGGACCCTCGGGTTCACCCCTCCACTTT. The encoded protein is CASSSGPSGSPLHF.